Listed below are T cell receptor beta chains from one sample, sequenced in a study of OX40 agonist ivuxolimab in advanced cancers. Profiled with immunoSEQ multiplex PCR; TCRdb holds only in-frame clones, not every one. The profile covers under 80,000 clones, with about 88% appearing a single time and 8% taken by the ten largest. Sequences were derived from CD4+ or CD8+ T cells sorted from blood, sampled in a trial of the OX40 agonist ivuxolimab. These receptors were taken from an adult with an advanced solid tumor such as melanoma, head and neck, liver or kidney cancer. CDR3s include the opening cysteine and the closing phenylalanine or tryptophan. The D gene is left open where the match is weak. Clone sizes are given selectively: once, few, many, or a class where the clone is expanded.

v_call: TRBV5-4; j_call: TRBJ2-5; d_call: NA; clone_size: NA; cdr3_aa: CASSLLQGPEETQYF; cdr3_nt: TGTGCCAGCAGCCTGTTACAGGGACCAGAGGAGACCCAGTACTTC
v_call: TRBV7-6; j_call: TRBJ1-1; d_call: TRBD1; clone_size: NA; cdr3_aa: CASSEDRAMTEAFF; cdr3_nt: TGTGCCAGCAGCGAGGACAGGGCTATGACTGAAGCTTTCTTT
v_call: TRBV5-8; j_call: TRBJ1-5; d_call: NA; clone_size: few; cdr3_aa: CASSRQVGPQHF; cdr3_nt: TGTGCCAGCAGCCGTCAGGTCGGTCCCCAGCATTTT
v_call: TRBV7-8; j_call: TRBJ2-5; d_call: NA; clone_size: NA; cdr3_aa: CASSVGTRQETQYF; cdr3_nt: TGTGCCAGCAGCGTCGGGACTCGACAAGAGACCCAGTACTTC
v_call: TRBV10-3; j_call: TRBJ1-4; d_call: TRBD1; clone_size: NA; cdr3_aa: CAISEGTGRGTNEKLFF; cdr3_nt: TGTGCCATCAGTGAGGGGACAGGGAGGGGAACTAATGAAAAACTGTTTTTT
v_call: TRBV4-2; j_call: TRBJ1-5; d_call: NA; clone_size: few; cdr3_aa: CASSRKSDTYNQPQHF; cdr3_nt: TGTGCCAGCAGCCGCAAGTCTGATACCTACAATCAGCCCCAGCATTTT
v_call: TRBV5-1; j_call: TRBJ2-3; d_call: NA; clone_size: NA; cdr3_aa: CASSLDRPHQDTQYF; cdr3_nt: TGCGCCAGCAGCTTGGACAGGCCTCATCAAGATACGCAGTATTTT
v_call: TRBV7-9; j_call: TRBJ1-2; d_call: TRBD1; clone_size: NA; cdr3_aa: CASSSGQAFYGYTF; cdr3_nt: TGTGCCAGCAGCTCGGGACAGGCTTTTTATGGCTACACCTTC
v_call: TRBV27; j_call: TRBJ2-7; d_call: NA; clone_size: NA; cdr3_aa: CASSQRDRRHPSYF; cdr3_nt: TGTGCCAGCAGTCAGCGGGACAGGCGGCACCCATCGTACTTC
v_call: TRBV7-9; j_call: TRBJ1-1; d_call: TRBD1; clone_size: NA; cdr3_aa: CASSFTGDTEAFF; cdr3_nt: TGTGCCAGCAGCTTCACAGGGGACACTGAAGCTTTCTTT
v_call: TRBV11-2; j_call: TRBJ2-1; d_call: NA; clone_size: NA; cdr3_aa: CASSGRGLNNEQFF; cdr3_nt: TGTGCCAGCAGCGGTCGGGGGCTAAACAATGAGCAGTTCTTC
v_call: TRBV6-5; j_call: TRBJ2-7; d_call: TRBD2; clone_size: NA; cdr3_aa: CASSYRPSGGYEQYF; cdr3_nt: TGTGCCAGCAGTTACCGGCCTAGCGGGGGCTACGAGCAGTACTTC
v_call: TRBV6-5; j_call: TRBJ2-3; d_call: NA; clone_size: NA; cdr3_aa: CASRGSTDTQYF; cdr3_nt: TGTGCCAGCAGGGGGAGCACAGATACGCAGTATTTT
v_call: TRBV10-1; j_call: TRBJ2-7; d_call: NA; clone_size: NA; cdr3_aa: CASSEGLQPHEQYF; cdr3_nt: TGCGCCAGCAGCGAGGGGCTGCAGCCACACGAGCAGTACTTC
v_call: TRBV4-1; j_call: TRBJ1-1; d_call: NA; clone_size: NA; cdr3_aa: CASSQSGTRFIRRDTEAFF; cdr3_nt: TGCGCCAGCAGCCAATCAGGAACGAGGTTCATAAGGAGGGACACTGAAGCTTTCTTT
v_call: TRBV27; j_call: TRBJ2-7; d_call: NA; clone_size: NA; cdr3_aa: CASSLSGNEQYF; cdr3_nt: TGTGCCAGCAGTTTAAGTGGGAACGAGCAGTACTTC
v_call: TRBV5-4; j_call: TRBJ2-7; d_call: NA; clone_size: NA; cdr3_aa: CASSLAGAGFPHSYEQYF; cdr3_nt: TGTGCCAGCAGCTTGGCCGGGGCGGGATTCCCCCACTCCTACGAGCAGTACTTC
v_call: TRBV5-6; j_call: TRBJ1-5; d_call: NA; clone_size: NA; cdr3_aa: CASSRVGNQPQHF; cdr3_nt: TGTGCCAGCAGCCGGGTTGGCAATCAGCCCCAGCATTTT
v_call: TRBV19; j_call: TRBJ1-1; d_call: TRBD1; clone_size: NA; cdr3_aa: CASSNRGRNTEAFF; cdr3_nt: TGTGCCAGTAGTAATAGGGGGCGGAACACTGAAGCTTTCTTT
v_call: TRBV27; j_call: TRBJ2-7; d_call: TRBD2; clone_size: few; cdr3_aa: CASSHTLGLAGYEQYF; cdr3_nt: TGTGCCAGCAGTCATACCTTGGGGCTAGCGGGGTACGAGCAGTACTTC
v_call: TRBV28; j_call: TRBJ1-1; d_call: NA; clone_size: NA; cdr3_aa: CASSLTGMMDTEAFF; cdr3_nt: TGTGCCAGCAGTTTAACAGGGATGATGGACACTGAAGCTTTCTTT
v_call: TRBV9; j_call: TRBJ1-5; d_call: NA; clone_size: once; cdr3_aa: CASSVEPGFNQPQHF; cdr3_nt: TGTGCCAGCAGCGTAGAACCGGGATTCAATCAGCCCCAGCATTTT
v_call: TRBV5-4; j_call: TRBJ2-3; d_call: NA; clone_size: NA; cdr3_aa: CASSLVAGIQDTQYF; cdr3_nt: TGTGCCAGCAGCTTGGTGGCGGGGATACAAGATACGCAGTATTTT
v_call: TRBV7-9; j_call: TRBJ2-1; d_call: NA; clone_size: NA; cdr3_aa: CASSLEAITGNEQFF; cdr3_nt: TGTGCCAGCAGCTTAGAGGCAATAACGGGCAATGAGCAGTTCTTC
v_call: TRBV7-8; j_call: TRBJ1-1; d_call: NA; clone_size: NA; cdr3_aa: CASRRGANTEAFF; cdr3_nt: TGTGCCAGCAGGAGGGGTGCGAACACTGAAGCTTTCTTT
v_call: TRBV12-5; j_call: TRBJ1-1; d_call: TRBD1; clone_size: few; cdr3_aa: CASGPRTGLNTEAFF; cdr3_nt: TGTGCTAGTGGCCCCCGGACAGGCCTGAACACTGAAGCTTTCTTT
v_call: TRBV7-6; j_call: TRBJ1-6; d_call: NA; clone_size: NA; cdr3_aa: CASSLGGAWGINNSPLHF; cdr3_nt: TGTGCCAGCAGCTTAGGAGGGGCGTGGGGGATAAATAATTCACCCCTCCACTTT
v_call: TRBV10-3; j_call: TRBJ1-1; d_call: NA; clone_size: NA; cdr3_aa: CAISEAGGGAEAFF; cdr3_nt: TGTGCCATCAGTGAGGCGGGGGGGGGAGCTGAAGCTTTCTTT
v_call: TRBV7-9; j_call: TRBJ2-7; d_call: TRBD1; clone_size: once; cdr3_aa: CASIRTGDSYEQYF; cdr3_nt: TGTGCCAGCATCCGGACAGGAGACTCCTACGAGCAGTACTTC
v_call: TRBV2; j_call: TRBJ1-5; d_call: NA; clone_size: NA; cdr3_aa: CASSESRLPNQPQHF; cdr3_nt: TGTGCCAGCAGTGAGTCAAGGCTCCCCAATCAGCCCCAGCATTTT
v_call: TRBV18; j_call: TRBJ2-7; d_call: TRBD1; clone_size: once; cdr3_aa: CASSSGQGDEQYF; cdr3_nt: TGTGCCAGCTCTTCGGGACAGGGGGACGAGCAGTACTTC
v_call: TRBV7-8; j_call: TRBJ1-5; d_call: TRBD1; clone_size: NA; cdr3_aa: CASSGRDSQPQHF; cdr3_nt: TGTGCCAGCAGCGGACGGGACAGTCAGCCCCAGCATTTT
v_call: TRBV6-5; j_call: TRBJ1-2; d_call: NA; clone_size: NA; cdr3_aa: CASSYRQGGGYTF; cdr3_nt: TGTGCCAGCAGTTACCGGCAGGGAGGTGGCTACACCTTC
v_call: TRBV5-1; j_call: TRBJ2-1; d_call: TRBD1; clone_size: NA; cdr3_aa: CASSPGQDYNEQFF; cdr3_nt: TGCGCCAGCAGCCCGGGACAGGATTACAATGAGCAGTTCTTC
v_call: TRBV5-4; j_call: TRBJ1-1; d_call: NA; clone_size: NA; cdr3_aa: CASSLTVGSGATEAFF; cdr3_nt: TGTGCCAGCAGCCTTACTGTTGGGTCGGGGGCCACTGAAGCTTTCTTT
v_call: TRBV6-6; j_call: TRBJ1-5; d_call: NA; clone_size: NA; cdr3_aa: CASSTPARGNQPQHF; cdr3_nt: TGTGCCAGCAGCACCCCGGCCCGCGGCAATCAGCCCCAGCATTTT
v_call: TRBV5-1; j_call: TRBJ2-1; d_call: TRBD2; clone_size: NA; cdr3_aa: CASSGTTSGGLDNEQFF; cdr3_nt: TGCGCCAGCAGCGGAACGACTAGCGGGGGGCTCGACAATGAGCAGTTCTTC
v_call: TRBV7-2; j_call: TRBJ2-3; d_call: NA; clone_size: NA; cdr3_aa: CASRNIAAGLLTQYF; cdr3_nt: TGTGCCAGCAGGAATATAGCGGCAGGGTTGCTTACGCAGTATTTT
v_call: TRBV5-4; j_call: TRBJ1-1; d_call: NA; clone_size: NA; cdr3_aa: CASSPRTEMNTEAFF; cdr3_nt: TGTGCCAGCAGCCCGAGGACAGAAATGAACACTGAAGCTTTCTTT
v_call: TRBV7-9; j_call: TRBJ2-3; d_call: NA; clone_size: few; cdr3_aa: CASSLVGTDTQYF; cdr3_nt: TGTGCCAGCAGCTTAGTGGGGACAGATACGCAGTATTTT
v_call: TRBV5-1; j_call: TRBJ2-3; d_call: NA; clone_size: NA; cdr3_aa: CASSSRKGDTDTQYF; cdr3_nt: TGCGCCAGCAGCTCCCGGAAGGGGGACACAGATACGCAGTATTTT
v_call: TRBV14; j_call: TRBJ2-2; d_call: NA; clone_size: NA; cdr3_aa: CASSQDPIKETGPHGELFF; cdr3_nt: TGTGCCAGCAGCCAAGATCCCATAAAAGAAACAGGACCCCACGGGGAGCTGTTTTTT
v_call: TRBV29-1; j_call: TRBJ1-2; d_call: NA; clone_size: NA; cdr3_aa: CSVEKGFNYGYTF; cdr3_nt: TGCAGCGTTGAAAAGGGATTCAACTATGGCTACACCTTC
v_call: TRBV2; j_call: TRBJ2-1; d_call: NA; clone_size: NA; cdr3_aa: CASSEAGWGQFF; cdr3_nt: TGTGCCAGCAGTGAAGCGGGGTGGGGGCAGTTCTTC
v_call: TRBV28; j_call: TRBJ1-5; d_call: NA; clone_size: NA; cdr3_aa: CASSLLGNSRGNQPQHF; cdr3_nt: TGTGCCAGCAGTTTACTGGGAAACTCCCGGGGCAATCAGCCCCAGCATTTT
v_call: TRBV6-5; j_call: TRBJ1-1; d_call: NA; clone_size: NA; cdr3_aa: CASAGGRDTEAFF; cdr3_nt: TGTGCCTCGGCCGGGGGCCGGGACACTGAAGCTTTCTTT
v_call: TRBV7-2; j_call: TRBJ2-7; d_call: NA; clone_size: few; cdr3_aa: CASSLLVQGGGEQYF; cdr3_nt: TGTGCCAGCAGCTTACTGGTACAGGGTGGGGGCGAGCAGTACTTC
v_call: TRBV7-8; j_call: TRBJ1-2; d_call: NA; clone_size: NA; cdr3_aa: CASSLGVGGYTF; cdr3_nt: TGTGCCAGCAGCTTGGGGGTTGGGGGCTACACCTTC
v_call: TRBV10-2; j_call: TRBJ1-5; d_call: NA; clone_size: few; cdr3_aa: CASSQDRGRQPQHF; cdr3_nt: TGCGCCAGCAGTCAAGACAGAGGGCGGCAGCCCCAGCATTTT
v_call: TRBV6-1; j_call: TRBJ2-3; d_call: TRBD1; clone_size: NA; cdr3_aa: CASTPGTGGLDTQYF; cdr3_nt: TGTGCCAGCACCCCCGGGACAGGGGGCTTAGATACGCAGTATTTT